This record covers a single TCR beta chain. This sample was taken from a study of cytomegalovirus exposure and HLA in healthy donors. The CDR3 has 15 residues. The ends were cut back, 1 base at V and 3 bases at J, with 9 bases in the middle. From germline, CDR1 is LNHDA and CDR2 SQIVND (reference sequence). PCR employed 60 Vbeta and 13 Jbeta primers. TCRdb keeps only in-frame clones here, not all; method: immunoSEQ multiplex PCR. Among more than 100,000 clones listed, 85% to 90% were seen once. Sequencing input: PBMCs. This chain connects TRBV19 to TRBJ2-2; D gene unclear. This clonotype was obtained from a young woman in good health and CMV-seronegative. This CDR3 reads CASSIGGSYTGELFF. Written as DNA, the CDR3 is TGTGCCAGTAGTATAGGAGGATCATACACCGGGGAGCTGTTTTTT.